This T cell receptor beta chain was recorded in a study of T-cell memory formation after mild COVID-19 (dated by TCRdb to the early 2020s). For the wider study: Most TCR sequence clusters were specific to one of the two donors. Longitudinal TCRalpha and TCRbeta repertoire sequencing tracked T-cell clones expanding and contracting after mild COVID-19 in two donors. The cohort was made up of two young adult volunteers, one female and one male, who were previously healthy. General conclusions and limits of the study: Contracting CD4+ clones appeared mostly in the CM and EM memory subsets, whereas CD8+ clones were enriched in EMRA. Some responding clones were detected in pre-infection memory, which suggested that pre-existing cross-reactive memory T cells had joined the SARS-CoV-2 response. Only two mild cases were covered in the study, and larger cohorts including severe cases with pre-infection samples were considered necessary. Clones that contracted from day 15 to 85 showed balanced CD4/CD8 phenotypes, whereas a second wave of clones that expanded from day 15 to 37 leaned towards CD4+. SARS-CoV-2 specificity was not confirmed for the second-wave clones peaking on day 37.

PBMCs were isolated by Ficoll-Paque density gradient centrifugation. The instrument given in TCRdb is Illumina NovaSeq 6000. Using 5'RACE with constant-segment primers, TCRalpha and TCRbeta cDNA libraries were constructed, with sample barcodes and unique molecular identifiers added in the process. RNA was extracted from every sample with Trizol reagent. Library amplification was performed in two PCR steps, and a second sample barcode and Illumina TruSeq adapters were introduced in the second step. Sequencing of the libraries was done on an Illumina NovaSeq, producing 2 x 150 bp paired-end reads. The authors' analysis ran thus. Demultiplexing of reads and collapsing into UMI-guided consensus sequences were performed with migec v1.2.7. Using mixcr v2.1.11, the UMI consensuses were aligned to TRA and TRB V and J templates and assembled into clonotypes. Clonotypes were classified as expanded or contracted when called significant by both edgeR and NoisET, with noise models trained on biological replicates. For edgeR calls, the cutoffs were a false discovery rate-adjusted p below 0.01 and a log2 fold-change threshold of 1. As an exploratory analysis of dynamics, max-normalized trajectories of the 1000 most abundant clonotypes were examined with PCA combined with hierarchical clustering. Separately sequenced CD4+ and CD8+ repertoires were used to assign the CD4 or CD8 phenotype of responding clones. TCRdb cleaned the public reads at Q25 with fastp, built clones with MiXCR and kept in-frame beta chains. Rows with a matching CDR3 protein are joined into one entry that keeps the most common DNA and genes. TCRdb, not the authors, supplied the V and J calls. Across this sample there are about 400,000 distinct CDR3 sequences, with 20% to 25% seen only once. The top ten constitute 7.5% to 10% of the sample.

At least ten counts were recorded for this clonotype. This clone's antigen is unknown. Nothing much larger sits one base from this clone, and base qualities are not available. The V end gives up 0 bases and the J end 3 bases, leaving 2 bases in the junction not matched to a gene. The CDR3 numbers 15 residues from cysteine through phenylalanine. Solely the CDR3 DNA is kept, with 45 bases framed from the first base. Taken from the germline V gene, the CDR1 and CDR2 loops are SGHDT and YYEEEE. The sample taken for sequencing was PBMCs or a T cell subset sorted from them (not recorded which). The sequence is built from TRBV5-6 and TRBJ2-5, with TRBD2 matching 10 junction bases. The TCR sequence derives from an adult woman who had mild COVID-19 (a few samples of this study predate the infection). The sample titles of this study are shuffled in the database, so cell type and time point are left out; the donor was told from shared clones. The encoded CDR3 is CASSLDLAGEETQYF. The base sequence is TGTGCCAGCAGCTTGGATCTAGCGGGGGAAGAGACCCAGTACTTC. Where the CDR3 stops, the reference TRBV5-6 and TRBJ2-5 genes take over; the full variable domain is DAGVTQSPTHLIKTRGQQVTLRCSPKSGHDTVSWYQQALGQGPQFIFQYYEEEERQRGNFPDRFSGHQFPNYSSELNVNALLLGDSALYLCASSLDLAGEETQYFGPGTRLLVL.